What follows describes a single T cell receptor beta chain. Its antigen remains unidentified. CD45RO-negative CD8 cells positively selected for CCR7 made up the naive population, which excluded terminally differentiated effector memory CD45RA+ cells. Libraries were prepared by immunoSEQ multiplex PCR; TCRdb keeps only in-frame clonotypes and omits some of them. The sample shows millions of clones, 90% to 95% of them seen only once. The CDR3 runs 16 residues. The germline gives CDR1 MGHRA, CDR2 YSYEKL. Trimming shortened V by 5 bases and J by 0 bases, and 17 bases separated the two germline ends. This specimen belongs to a study of shared clonotypes between healthy human individuals. Study observations and caveats: Sharing across a few donors was seen in 4% to 5.5% of naive CD4 clonotypes.

The rearrangement links TRBV4-1 to TRBJ2-7, with D perhaps TRBD1 (5 bases). This sequence originates from a man between 18 and 35 years old in good health. Some clones in this sample may be carry-over from other donors' samples. The source material was naive CD8+ T cells from PBMCs. The CDR3 region has the DNA TGCGCCAGCAGCTCCGACGTTGGACACAGCTCCTACGAGCAGTACTTC. Its translation: CASSSDVGHSSYEQYF.